One sample yielded the 11 T cell receptor beta chains listed below, sequenced in a study of shared clonotypes between healthy human individuals. Libraries were prepared by immunoSEQ multiplex PCR; TCRdb keeps only in-frame clonotypes and omits some of them. The repertoire holds under 650,000 clones, with around 96% as singletons. What was sequenced was naive CD4+ T cells sorted from blood. Indicated subset: CD45RA+ positively selected. These receptors were collected from a woman aged 30 to 39 in good health.

V is TRBV10-3 and J is TRBJ1-1; tentative D call: TRBD1 (5 bases). Germline-derived CDR1 and CDR2 are ENHRY and SYGVKD. V lost 7 bases and J lost 2, with 11 bases in between. The CDR3 totals 13 residues. This chain's CDR3 is CAITGDGNTEAFF. For the CDR3, the DNA is TGTGCCATCACGGGGGACGGCAACACTGAAGCTTTCTTT.

As regards this clone: Other nucleotide sequences from this sample produce the same CDR3. This chain links TRBV28 with TRBJ2-7; possible D gene TRBD2, 6 bases. Trimming removed 3 bases from V and 2 bases from J, with 8 bases in between. CDR1 and CDR2 from the germline V gene are MDHEN and SYDVKM. This CDR3 is 13 amino acids long. The CDR3 is CASSLGGTYEQYF. CDR3 nucleotide sequence: TGTGCCAGCAGTTTGGGAGGAACCTACGAGCAGTACTTC.

The rearrangement joins TRBV4-2 to TRBJ2-4, with D perhaps given as TRBD1 or TRBD2 (7 bases each). Germline-derived CDR1 and CDR2 are LGHNA and YNFKEQ. V lost 3 bases, J lost 3 bases, and 30 bases lay in between. This CDR3 is 21 amino acids long. The CDR3 region has the DNA TGTGCCAGCAGCCAGAGGGGGCTAGCGGATTTGTCCCTCTCCCACAAAAACATTCAGTACTTC. Its translation is CASSQRGLADLSLSHKNIQYF.

V and J are TRBV28 and TRBJ1-6, with D possibly matching TRBD1 (5 bases). CDR1 is MDHEN and CDR2 is SYDVKM in the germline V gene. V was trimmed by 2 bases and J by 14 bases, leaving 16 bases between them. The CDR3 is 14 residues long. CDR3 region: CASSLPQGAVSLHF. The CDR3 DNA is TGTGCCAGCAGTTTACCCCAGGGCGCCGTCTCCCTCCACTTT.

The chain recombines TRBV10-2 with TRBJ2-7, with 9 nucleotides matching TRBD2. V was clipped by 10 bases and J by 7 bases; unmatched bases: 11. Germline V gives CDR1 WSHSY, CDR2 SAAADI. The CDR3 spans 13 residues. DNA for the CDR3: TGCGCCATTCGACTAGCGGACCGGTGGGAGCAGTACTTC. Its protein product is CAIRLADRWEQYF.

The chain joins TRBV5-1 to TRBJ2-5; D remains ambiguous. Trimming pared 0 bases from V and 3 bases from J, leaving 9 bases between. Looked up from germline, CDR1 is SGHRS and CDR2 is YFSETQ. The CDR3 extends over 14 amino acids. The CDR3 protein is CASSLEGYEETQYF. The CDR3 DNA reads TGCGCCAGCAGCTTGGAAGGCTACGAAGAGACCCAGTACTTC.

This sequence joins TRBV27 and TRBJ2-1; D tentatively reads TRBD1 or TRBD2 (5 bases each). This CDR3 has 16 residues. V was clipped by 6 bases and J by 0 bases, with 15 bases between them. Per germline, CDR1 MNHEY and CDR2 SMNVEV (reference sequence). This CDR3 is CASRLGALSSYNEQFF. The CDR3 nucleotides read TGTGCCAGCAGACTAGGGGCACTGAGCTCCTACAATGAGCAGTTCTTC.

J is TRBJ2-5 and V is TRBV7-6; 15 positions match TRBD2. Trimming took 5 bases from V and 5 from J; bases not matched to a gene: 21. The CDR3 is 21 amino acids. CDR1 is SGHVS and CDR2 is FNYEAQ in the germline V gene. The CDR3 DNA sequence: TGTGCCAGCAGCACAGACAGGGTGCCAGGACTAGCGGGAGGGCCTGGGGAGACCCAGTACTTC. Translated, it gives CASSTDRVPGLAGGPGETQYF.

This clone was counted once. This chain uses TRBV7-8 with TRBJ2-1, with D perhaps given as TRBD1 or TRBD2 (5 bases each). Deletions cut 3 bases from V and 0 bases from J, with 9 bases between. Germline lookup yields CDR1 SGHVS and CDR2 FQNEAQ. The CDR3 spans 15 residues. CDR3 residues: CASSLGDPSYNEQFF. CDR3 bases: TGTGCCAGCAGCTTGGGGGACCCCTCCTACAATGAGCAGTTCTTC.

Written as DNA, the CDR3 is TGCGCCAGCAGACGGGACACAGATGGCTACACCTTC. This gives the protein CASRRDTDGYTF. V gene TRBV5-1 combines with J gene TRBJ1-2, with D possibly TRBD1 on 6 matching bases. The germline V gene has CDR1 SGHRS and CDR2 YFSETQ. Trimming pared 5 bases from V and 6 bases from J, leaving 11 bases between. This CDR3 has 12 residues.

The rearrangement links TRBV6-1 to TRBJ2-1; tentative D call: TRBD1 (6 bases). V was trimmed by 6 bases and J by 10 bases, leaving 10 bases between them. Looked up from germline, CDR1 is MNHNS and CDR2 is SASEGT. The CDR3 sequence is 11 residues long. CDR3 DNA: TGTGCCAGCAGCAAAGGGGGAGAGCAGTTCTTC. Translation gives CASSKGGEQFF.